These 32 T cell receptor beta chains share one sample of origin, sequenced in a study of cytomegalovirus exposure and HLA in healthy donors. The PCR made use of 60 Vbeta and 13 Jbeta primers. TCRdb keeps only in-frame clones here, not all; method: immunoSEQ multiplex PCR. The sample contains about 150,000 clones, about 70% of which appear only once. The source material was PBMCs. These receptors were collected from a man aged 30 to 39 in good health and CMV-seropositive.

The chain recombines TRBV27 with TRBJ2-7, with a weak D call TRBD1 (6 bases). This CDR3 spans 14 amino acids. The V end lost 7 bases, the J end lost 1 base, and 14 bases lay between the germline ends. Germline V gene lookup returns CDR1 MNHEY and CDR2 SMNVEV (reference sequence). CDR3 sequence reads: CASKKQGGSYEQYF. The CDR3 DNA sequence: TGTGCCAGCAAGAAACAGGGCGGGTCCTACGAGCAGTACTTC.

The rearrangement links TRBV7-3 to TRBJ1-1; 9 nucleotides align to TRBD1. This CDR3 has 13 amino acids. V was clipped by 3 bases and J by 10 bases; unmatched bases: 6. Germline values: CDR1 SGHTA, CDR2 FQGTGA. CDR3 in DNA: TGTGCCAGCAGCTTCGGGACAGGGTATCGAGCTTTCTTT. It is translated as CASSFGTGYRAFF.

This rearrangement joins TRBV19 to TRBJ2-3; TRBD2 is a possible D gene (6 bases). Germline V gives CDR1 LNHDA, CDR2 SQIVND (reference sequence). The length of the CDR3 is 12 residues. V lost 4 bases to trimming and J lost 4 bases, with 6 bases between them. The CDR3 DNA reads as TGTGCCAGTAGTAGCGGGGCAGATACGCAGTATTTT. Its protein is CASSSGADTQYF. The full variable domain, completed using reference TRBV19 and TRBJ2-3, is DGGITQSPKYLFRKEGQNVTLSCEQNLNHDAMYWYRQDPGQGLRLIYYSQIVNDFQKGDIAEGYSVSREKKESFPLTVTSAQKNPTAFYLCASSSGADTQYFGPGTRLTVL.

The chain carries TRBV7-3 and TRBJ2-3; possible D gene TRBD2, 6 bases. V lost 3 bases and J 4 bases, leaving 14 bases between the germline ends. The germline V gene has CDR1 SGHTA and CDR2 FQGTGA. The CDR3 loop spans 15 amino acids. The CDR3 DNA is TGTGCCAGCAGCTTCGGGGGAACGGTGGCAGATACGCAGTATTTT. Translation: CASSFGGTVADTQYF. The whole variable domain, remainder taken from reference TRBV7-3 and TRBJ2-3, is GAGVSQTPSNKVTEKGKYVELRCDPISGHTALYWYRQSLGQGPEFLIYFQGTGAADDSGLPNDRFFAVRPEGSVSTLKIQRTERGDSAVYLCASSFGGTVADTQYFGPGTRLTVL.

The V call is TRBV7-9, the J call TRBJ2-7, with D possibly matching TRBD1 (5 bases). V shed 7 bases and J shed 2 bases, with 15 bases lying between them. The CDR3 runs to 14 residues. Germline V lookup: CDR1 SEHNR, CDR2 FQNEAQ (reference sequence). The CDR3 loop is CASKGPGFPYEQYF. The CDR3 coding sequence is TGTGCCAGCAAAGGGCCAGGGTTTCCCTACGAGCAGTACTTC.

This clone is a singleton in its sample. The chain couples TRBV5-1 to TRBJ2-1, with 8 bases fitting TRBD1. V lost 7 bases to trimming and J lost 8 bases; unmatched junction nucleotides: 8. Looked up from germline, CDR1 is SGHRS and CDR2 is YFSETQ. The CDR3 totals 13 residues. The CDR3: CASHTGGFDEQFF. CDR3 sequence (DNA): TGCGCCAGCCACACAGGGGGTTTCGATGAGCAGTTCTTC.

The gene calls are TRBV9 and TRBJ2-3; 7 bases map to TRBD2. Germline loops: CDR1 SGDLS, CDR2 YYNGEE. Losses at the gene ends were 6 bases for V and 5 bases for J; bases not matched to a gene: 18. The CDR3 has 17 residues. CDR3 in amino acids: CASNTRRKGGPIDTQYF. The CDR3 DNA reads as TGTGCCAGCAACACCCGCCGGAAGGGAGGGCCTATAGATACGCAGTATTTT.

V and J are TRBV27 and TRBJ1-6; D ambiguous. The V and J ends lost 2 bases and 7 bases respectively, with 9 bases between them. CDR1 and CDR2 from the germline V gene are MNHEY and SMNVEV (reference sequence). This CDR3 region has 14 residues. CDR3 sequence reads: CASSLALRNSPLHF. The CDR3 DNA sequence: TGTGCCAGCAGTTTAGCCCTCCGGAATTCACCCCTCCACTTT.

This clone has only a few counts. The rearrangement uses TRBV19 and TRBJ2-2, with no clear D. Germline values: CDR1 LNHDA, CDR2 SQIVND (reference sequence). The V end lost 5 bases, the J end lost 3 bases, and 4 bases lay between the germline ends. The CDR3 runs to 12 residues. CDR3 in amino acids: CASSLYTGELFF. CDR3 DNA: TGTGCCAGTAGTCTCTACACCGGGGAGCTGTTTTTT. The full variable domain, rest sourced from reference TRBV19 and TRBJ2-2, is DGGITQSPKYLFRKEGQNVTLSCEQNLNHDAMYWYRQDPGQGLRLIYYSQIVNDFQKGDIAEGYSVSREKKESFPLTVTSAQKNPTAFYLCASSLYTGELFFGEGSRLTVL.

The chain combines TRBV30 with TRBJ1-5; 7 bases are a match to TRBD1. This CDR3 has 17 amino acids. Germline V gene sequence: CDR1 GTSNPN, CDR2 SVGIG (reference sequence). Germline trimming cut 0 bases from V and 0 bases from J; bases unmatched to any gene: 8. CDR3 residues: CAWSVQRTGYSNQPQHF. CDR3 bases: TGTGCCTGGAGTGTACAAAGGACAGGCTATAGCAATCAGCCCCAGCATTTT.

The chain recombines TRBV27 with TRBJ1-2; 8 bases fit TRBD1. Germline V lookup: CDR1 MNHEY, CDR2 SMNVEV (reference sequence). This CDR3 spans 15 amino acids. With V trimmed by 4 bases and J by 8 bases, 12 bases remained unmatched. The CDR3 bases are TGTGCCAGCAGTTCCCCGTCGGACAGGGTAGGAGGCTACACCTTC. Translating gives CASSSPSDRVGGYTF.

The CDR3 here is CASSVATDTQYF. In DNA form, the CDR3 reads TGTGCCAGCAGCGTAGCTACAGATACGCAGTATTTT. This chain connects TRBV9 to TRBJ2-3; D remains unclear. V was cut by 0 bases and J by 3 bases, with 2 bases left in between. This CDR3 has 12 amino acids. Germline CDR1 reads SGDLS; CDR2 reads YYNGEE.

The gene calls are TRBV19 and TRBJ2-5; D might be TRBD1 (5 bases). V lost 6 bases and J lost 1, with 12 bases in between. CDR1 LNHDA and CDR2 SQIVND come from the germline V gene (reference sequence). The CDR3 consists of 14 residues. The CDR3 spells CASRTGHPQETQYF. As DNA, the CDR3 is TGTGCCAGTAGAACCGGACACCCCCAAGAGACCCAGTACTTC.

The chain employs TRBV5-1 and TRBJ2-5; 7 nucleotides agree with TRBD1. Germline trimming cut 3 bases from V and 4 bases from J; bases unmatched to any gene: 6. The CDR3 is made up of 14 amino acids. Germline V lookup: CDR1 SGHRS, CDR2 YFSETQ. CDR3 protein: CASSSLQGSETQYF. The CDR3 nucleotides read TGCGCCAGCAGCTCACTACAGGGGTCAGAGACCCAGTACTTC.

V and J are TRBV28 and TRBJ2-4; 11 bases agree with TRBD2. CDR1 and CDR2 from the germline V gene are MDHEN and SYDVKM. The CDR3 extends over 17 amino acids. After removal of 5 bases from V and 7 bases from J, the junction contained 13 bases not matched to a gene. CDR3 DNA: TGTGCCAGCAGTACACCGGGACTAGCGGATTGGCGGAACATTCAGTACTTC. The encoded protein is CASSTPGLADWRNIQYF.

A few counts support this clone. This sequence joins TRBV13 and TRBJ1-3; the D gene is possibly TRBD1 (6 bases). V was trimmed by 6 bases and J by 2 bases, leaving 14 bases between them. This CDR3 spans 15 amino acids. CDR1 is PRHDT, CDR2 FYEKMQ, per germline (reference sequence). CDR3 loop: CASSSEQGPGNTIYF. Written as DNA, the CDR3 is TGTGCCAGCAGTTCTGAACAGGGACCTGGAAACACCATATATTTT.

The genes are TRBV9 and TRBJ2-1; weak D call: TRBD1 (6 bases). Germline-derived CDR1 and CDR2 are SGDLS and YYNGEE. The CDR3 extends over 18 amino acids. V shed 0 bases and J shed 4 bases, with 20 bases lying between them. CDR3 coding DNA: TGTGCCAGCAGCGTAGATTTCCTGACCGGGACACGTTACAATGAGCAGTTCTTC. Amino acid sequence: CASSVDFLTGTRYNEQFF.

CDR3: CASSSRQGALGYTF. The CDR3 DNA is TGTGCCAGCAGCTCCCGACAGGGGGCTCTTGGCTACACCTTC. The V call is TRBV11-2, the J call TRBJ1-2; 10 bases are shared with TRBD1. CDR3 length: 14 residues. Germline V lookup: CDR1 SGHAT, CDR2 FQNNGV. J gave up 7 bases and V 4 bases, and 6 bases lay outside the gene matches.

The chain is built from TRBV5-1 and TRBJ1-1; 11 bases are a match to TRBD1. Germline CDR1 and CDR2: SGHRS and YFSETQ. V gave up 3 bases and J gave up 1 base; unmatched junction bases: 11. The CDR3 sequence is 18 residues long. The CDR3 spells CASSWRGQGVHGNTEAFF. The CDR3, as DNA: TGCGCCAGCAGCTGGCGGGGACAGGGGGTTCACGGGAACACTGAAGCTTTCTTT. The variable domain in full, with the rest retrieved from reference TRBV5-1 and TRBJ1-1, is KAGVTQTPRYLIKTRGQQVTLSCSPISGHRSVSWYQQTPGQGLQFLFEYFSETQRNKGNFPGRFSGRQFSNSRSEMNVSTLELGDSALYLCASSWRGQGVHGNTEAFFGQGTRLTVV.

This chain joins TRBV5-1 and TRBJ1-2; D gene unclear. Germline CDR1 is SGHRS and CDR2 is YFSETQ. V dropped 0 bases and J dropped 5 bases, with 17 bases sitting between them. The CDR3 extends over 16 amino acids. CDR3 in amino acids: CASSLVLGTDPYGYTF. CDR3 nucleotides: TGCGCCAGCAGCTTGGTACTAGGAACAGACCCTTATGGCTACACCTTC. The complete variable domain, with remaining parts taken from reference TRBV5-1 and TRBJ1-2, reads KAGVTQTPRYLIKTRGQQVTLSCSPISGHRSVSWYQQTPGQGLQFLFEYFSETQRNKGNFPGRFSGRQFSNSRSEMNVSTLELGDSALYLCASSLVLGTDPYGYTFGSGTRLTVV.

V and J are TRBV19 and TRBJ2-7; 7 positions match TRBD2. Trimming removed 8 bases from V and 9 bases from J; junction bases left unmatched: 7. Germline CDR1 LNHDA, CDR2 SQIVND (reference sequence). There are 11 residues in the CDR3. The CDR3 loop reads CASSWGGAQYF. The CDR3 DNA reads as TGTGCCAGTTCCTGGGGAGGGGCGCAGTACTTC. The variable domain in full, with the rest retrieved from reference TRBV19 and TRBJ2-7, is DGGITQSPKYLFRKEGQNVTLSCEQNLNHDAMYWYRQDPGQGLRLIYYSQIVNDFQKGDIAEGYSVSREKKESFPLTVTSAQKNPTAFYLCASSWGGAQYFGPGTRLTVT.

The chain employs TRBV10-3 and TRBJ2-5; the match to TRBD2 covers 8 bases. Germline CDR1 is ENHRY and CDR2 is SYGVKD. The CDR3 has 12 amino acids. The J segment lost 3 bases and the V segment lost 8 bases, leaving 2 bases of the junction unmatched. CDR3 residues: CAISGGEETQYF. The CDR3 DNA is TGTGCCATCTCGGGGGGGGAAGAGACCCAGTACTTC.

The V and J genes are TRBV19 and TRBJ1-1; maybe TRBD1 (5 bases). The CDR3 totals 16 residues. The germline V and J ends were trimmed by 1 base and 0 bases, with 12 bases remaining between them. Germline V gene lookup returns CDR1 LNHDA and CDR2 SQIVND (reference sequence). The CDR3 region is CASSIAGDYLNTEAFF. CDR3 bases: TGTGCCAGTAGTATAGCTGGGGACTATTTGAACACTGAAGCTTTCTTT.

With regard to this clone: No conserved phenylalanine or tryptophan is present at the end of the CDR3, so a read error is the likely explanation. The chain carries TRBV5-8 and TRBJ1-2, with a possible D match to TRBD1 (5 bases). V gave up 2 bases and J gave up 5 bases, with 10 bases separating them. There are 13 residues in the CDR3. Germline-derived CDR1 and CDR2 are SGHTS and YDEGEE. For the CDR3, the DNA is TGTGCCAGCAGCTTTGGCGGGGGGTATGGCTACACCCTC. Translation: CASSFGGGYGYTL.

The chain has TRBV5-1 and TRBJ1-1, with 8 bases aligning to TRBD1. Trimming at V came to 5 bases and at J to 3 bases, leaving 6 bases not matched to a gene. CDR1 and CDR2 (germline): SGHRS, YFSETQ. The CDR3 runs to 14 residues. CDR3 DNA sequence: TGCGCCAGCAGATCTGGACAGGGTTACACTGAAGCTTTCTTT. It is translated as CASRSGQGYTEAFF.

The chain is built from TRBV28 and TRBJ1-1; 10 bases agree with TRBD1. CDR1 MDHEN and CDR2 SYDVKM come from the germline V gene. J gave up 12 bases and V 1 base, and 11 bases lay outside the gene matches. The CDR3 runs to 15 residues. The CDR3 DNA follows: TGTGCCAGCAGTTTATTCCTTAGGACAGGGGGTAAAACTTTCTTT. Encoded protein: CASSLFLRTGGKTFF.

This clone occurred once. The V gene is TRBV25-1, the J gene TRBJ2-3; D possibly corresponds to TRBD1 (6 bases). The CDR3 sequence is 16 residues long. The V end lost 6 bases, the J end lost 5 bases, and 21 bases lay between the germline ends. Germline-derived CDR1 and CDR2 are MGHDK and SYGVNS. This CDR3 reads CASRPWTGRGGDTQYF. In DNA form, the CDR3 reads TGTGCCAGCAGGCCCTGGACGGGCAGGGGTGGAGATACGCAGTATTTT.

This clone has more than one count but fewer than ten. The chain links TRBV6-6 to TRBJ2-3, with no clear D. The V end was cut by 8 bases, the J end by 0 bases, with 12 bases between. The CDR3 covers 14 residues. Germline-derived CDR1 and CDR2 are MNHNY and SVGAGI (reference sequence). Here the CDR3 reads CASGPTSSTDTQYF. CDR3 DNA: TGTGCCAGCGGGCCTACATCTAGCACAGATACGCAGTATTTT.

The V and J genes are TRBV19 and TRBJ1-4, with TRBD1 as a possible D gene (6 bases). The CDR3 loop spans 12 amino acids. Trimming cost V 11 bases and J 7 bases, with 14 bases left between them. Germline CDR1 and CDR2: LNHDA and SQIVND (reference sequence). CDR3 amino acids: CASGGSGEKLFF. Here the CDR3 DNA reads TGTGCCTCGGGGGGCTCGGGTGAAAAACTGTTTTTT.

This rearrangement joins TRBV5-5 to TRBJ1-2, with 10 bases fitting TRBD1. The V segment lost 4 bases and the J segment 8 bases; nucleotides outside the gene matches: 5. The CDR3 covers 13 residues. Germline CDR1 is SGHKS and CDR2 is YYEKEE (reference sequence). As DNA, the CDR3 is TGTGCCAGCAGCAGTCGGACAGGGGGGGGCTACACCTTC. Translation gives CASSSRTGGGYTF.

The chain uses TRBV19 and TRBJ2-7; 12 bases are shared with TRBD1. This CDR3 has 14 residues. The V segment lost 5 bases and the J segment 11 bases; nucleotides outside the gene matches: 10. Germline V lookup: CDR1 LNHDA, CDR2 SQIVND (reference sequence). CDR3 amino acids: CASSSGTGGLEEYF. In DNA, the CDR3 is TGTGCCAGTAGTTCGGGGACAGGGGGCTTAGAGGAGTACTTC. Together with reference TRBV19 and TRBJ2-7, the CDR3 gives the full variable domain: DGGITQSPKYLFRKEGQNVTLSCEQNLNHDAMYWYRQDPGQGLRLIYYSQIVNDFQKGDIAEGYSVSREKKESFPLTVTSAQKNPTAFYLCASSSGTGGLEEYFGPGTRLTVT.

This clone has just a few counts. This sequence joins TRBV28 and TRBJ1-1; 7 nucleotides match TRBD1. With V trimmed by 5 bases and J by 0 bases, 3 bases remained unmatched. The CDR3 is made up of 14 amino acids. Per the germline V gene, CDR1 is MDHEN and CDR2 is SYDVKM. The CDR3 sequence is CASSPGQMNTEAFF. The CDR3 nucleotides read TGTGCCAGCAGTCCGGGACAGATGAACACTGAAGCTTTCTTT.